The rows below give T cell receptor beta chains drawn from one sample of a study of OX40 agonist ivuxolimab in advanced cancers. Sequencing was performed with immunoSEQ multiplex PCR; in TCRdb, only in-frame clones are kept and a portion is missing. Here the sample spans some 100,000 clones, 84% being singletons. The material was CD4+ or CD8+ T cells sorted from blood, obtained in a trial of the OX40 agonist ivuxolimab. The receptors derive from an adult with an advanced solid tumor such as melanoma, head and neck, liver or kidney cancer. The CDR3 runs from the conserved cysteine through the conserved F or W. D genes are given only for firm matches. Size is omitted from some rows. Given values are once, few, many or a class for expanded clones.

once	TRBV20-1	TRBJ2-7	NA	CSAGSGYEQYF	TGCAGTGCTGGATCGGGCTACGAGCAGTACTTC
NA	TRBV5-1	TRBJ2-1	NA	CASSLATRPTMISSYNEQFF	TGCGCCAGCAGCTTGGCTACCCGCCCCACAATGATCAGCTCCTACAATGAGCAGTTCTTC
few	TRBV11-1	TRBJ2-5	TRBD1	CASSLEGLDRVETQYF	TGTGCCAGCAGCTTAGAGGGCCTTGACAGGGTGGAGACCCAGTACTTC
NA	TRBV11-1	TRBJ1-1	NA	CASRASVPTEAFF	TGTGCCAGCAGGGCTTCGGTCCCCACTGAAGCTTTCTTT
NA	TRBV5-1	TRBJ1-1	NA	CASSSPLPNTEAFF	TGCGCCAGCAGCTCCCCCCTACCGAACACTGAAGCTTTCTTT
NA	TRBV27	TRBJ2-1	NA	CASSSPPGSTYNEQFF	TGTGCCAGCAGTTCCCCCCCCGGGTCCACCTACAATGAGCAGTTCTTC
NA	TRBV2	TRBJ2-2	NA	CASSEQGITGELFF	TGTGCCAGCAGTGAACAGGGGATCACCGGGGAGCTGTTTTTT
few	TRBV5-8	TRBJ1-1	NA	CASSLIGEPEAFF	TGTGCCAGCAGCCTCATAGGGGAGCCTGAAGCTTTCTTT
NA	TRBV5-1	TRBJ1-1	NA	CASSLSLGPSQAEAFF	TGCGCCAGCAGCTTGTCCCTCGGGCCATCCCAGGCTGAAGCTTTCTTT
NA	TRBV19	TRBJ2-1	TRBD2	CASSIVSGGSNEQFF	TGTGCCAGTAGTATAGTTAGCGGGGGGTCTAATGAGCAGTTCTTC
NA	TRBV25-1	TRBJ2-3	NA	CASSDVGPDTQYF	TGTGCCAGCAGTGACGTAGGCCCAGATACGCAGTATTTT
NA	TRBV9	TRBJ1-6	NA	CASSVGEAHNSPLHF	TGTGCCAGCAGCGTAGGCGAGGCCCATAATTCACCCCTCCACTTT
NA	TRBV6-6	TRBJ1-2	NA	CASNHYGYTF	TGTGCCAGTAACCACTATGGCTACACCTTC
NA	TRBV4-1	TRBJ2-2	NA	CASSLADSTGELFF	TGCGCCAGCAGCCTGGCGGACAGCACCGGGGAGCTGTTTTTT
NA	TRBV9	TRBJ2-3	TRBD2	CASSPRLAGVSDTQYF	TGTGCCAGCAGCCCGAGACTAGCGGGAGTCTCAGATACGCAGTATTTT
NA	TRBV10-3	TRBJ1-1	NA	CAISAGQTWGTEAFF	TGTGCCATCAGTGCGGGACAAACGTGGGGCACTGAAGCTTTCTTT
once	TRBV16	TRBJ1-1	NA	CASSQSDGDTEAFF	TGTGCCAGCAGCCAATCGGACGGGGACACTGAAGCTTTCTTT
NA	TRBV19	TRBJ2-7	TRBD1	CASSKDTGALSYEQYF	TGTGCCAGTAGTAAAGACACAGGGGCTCTTTCCTACGAGCAGTACTTC
NA	TRBV10-1	TRBJ2-7	TRBD2	CASSESIAGGYEQYF	TGCGCCAGCAGTGAGTCGATAGCGGGCGGCTACGAGCAGTACTTC
NA	TRBV30	TRBJ2-7	NA	CAWQRVSHDEQYF	TGTGCCTGGCAAAGGGTCAGTCACGACGAGCAGTACTTC
NA	TRBV6-5	TRBJ2-1	NA	CASSYSSDYNEQFF	TGTGCCAGCAGTTACTCGTCCGACTACAATGAGCAGTTCTTC
NA	TRBV6-1	TRBJ2-7	NA	CASATAGDEQYF	TGTGCCAGCGCGACAGCGGGCGACGAGCAGTACTTC
NA	TRBV7-2	TRBJ1-6	TRBD1	CASSSFRGPYNSPLHF	TGTGCCAGCAGCTCGTTCAGGGGGCCCTATAATTCACCCCTCCACTTT
NA	TRBV2	TRBJ1-2	NA	CASSEGRGAYGYTF	TGTGCCAGCAGTGAAGGTCGGGGCGCTTATGGCTACACCTTC
NA	TRBV9	TRBJ2-1	TRBD2	CASSVELAGVNEQFF	TGTGCCAGCAGCGTAGAACTAGCGGGAGTCAATGAGCAGTTCTTC
NA	TRBV9	TRBJ1-2	NA	CASSKVPGALNYGYTF	TGTGCCAGCAGCAAAGTCCCAGGGGCCCTCAACTATGGCTACACCTTC
NA	TRBV7-2	TRBJ1-2	NA	CASSLVSTYKPNYGYTF	TGTGCCAGCAGCTTAGTTAGCACGTATAAGCCCAACTATGGCTACACCTTC
NA	TRBV2	TRBJ1-2	TRBD1	CASSEEGQGSGYTF	TGTGCCAGCAGTGAAGAGGGACAGGGGAGCGGCTACACCTTC
NA	TRBV5-1	TRBJ2-1	TRBD2	CATSTSAYNEQFF	TGCGCCACCTCGACTAGCGCCTACAATGAGCAGTTCTTC
once	TRBV4-1	TRBJ2-7	NA	CASSQDGSSNEQYF	TGCGCCAGCAGCCAAGACGGCAGCTCCAACGAGCAGTACTTC
NA	TRBV5-1	TRBJ2-5	NA	CASSGGPQETQYF	TGCGCCAGCAGTGGGGGACCTCAAGAGACCCAGTACTTC
NA	TRBV10-3	TRBJ2-2	TRBD1	CAIKGGADTGELFF	TGTGCCATCAAAGGGGGCGCGGACACCGGGGAGCTGTTTTTT
NA	TRBV18	TRBJ1-1	TRBD1	CASSPGTGGEAFF	TGTGCCAGCTCGCCAGGGACAGGGGGGGAAGCTTTCTTT
NA	TRBV5-4	TRBJ2-3	NA	CASSPSSTDTQYF	TGTGCCAGCAGCCCCTCTAGCACAGATACGCAGTATTTT
few	TRBV7-6	TRBJ1-5	NA	CASSLMGGGNQPQHF	TGTGCCAGCAGCTTGATGGGTGGGGGCAATCAGCCCCAGCATTTT
NA	TRBV10-3	TRBJ2-2	NA	CAISPQGNTGELFF	TGTGCCATCAGTCCACAGGGTAACACCGGGGAGCTGTTTTTT
NA	TRBV6-1	TRBJ2-7	NA	CASSEMGPSTLKQYF	TGTGCCAGCAGTGAAATGGGGCCTTCGACTCTAAAGCAGTACTTC
NA	TRBV6-5	TRBJ2-3	NA	CASRDGGTDTQYF	TGTGCCAGCAGGGACGGGGGCACAGATACGCAGTATTTT
once	TRBV19	TRBJ2-1	NA	CASSMRGRTANEQFF	TGTGCCAGTAGTATGAGGGGCCGCACGGCCAATGAGCAGTTCTTC